Shown below are 6 T cell receptor beta chains from a single sample sequenced in a study of T cells after yellow fever vaccination. TCRdb fed the 5' RACE reads into MiXCR, producing one record per CDR3 protein. Among 25,000 to 35,000 distinct CDR3 sequences, about 4.4% were seen once, and the ten largest hold roughly half. The sequencing here drew on CD8+ T cells sorted from PBMCs, taken 5 days after the yellow fever booster vaccination. Source of these receptors: a man between 25 and 39 years old who received the YFV17D yellow fever vaccine.

The chain employs TRBV5-1 and TRBJ2-7; D is ambiguous. Germline V CDR1 and CDR2: SGHRS, YFSETQ. This CDR3 is built from 12 residues. V was shortened by 5 bases and J by 2 bases, with 8 bases between the two germline ends. CDR3 protein: CASRGIPYEQYF. The CDR3, as DNA: TGCGCCAGCAGGGGCATCCCCTACGAGCAGTACTTC. Full variable domain (missing parts from reference TRBV5-1 and TRBJ2-7): KAGVTQTPRYLIKTRGQQVTLSCSPISGHRSVSWYQQTPGQGLQFLFEYFSETQRNKGNFPGRFSGRQFSNSRSEMNVSTLELGDSALYLCASRGIPYEQYFGPGTRLTVT.

At least ten counts were recorded for this clonotype. The rearrangement joins TRBV14 to TRBJ2-1, with 14 positions matching TRBD2. The trim removed 3 bases at V and 2 bases at J, leaving 3 bases unmatched. This CDR3 has 17 amino acids. Per germline, CDR1 SGHDN and CDR2 FVKESK. The DNA for the CDR3 is TGTGCCAGCAGCCATGTGACTAGCGGGAGGGCCTACAATGAGCAGTTCTTC. It yields the protein CASSHVTSGRAYNEQFF.

This clonotype was seen many times. In DNA form, the CDR3 reads TGTGCCAGCAGCTTGGGACAGGACTACTATGGCTACACCTTC. Translation gives CASSLGQDYYGYTF. The gene calls are TRBV5-4 and TRBJ1-2; the D gene is possibly TRBD1 (6 bases). The CDR3 has 14 amino acids. Germline V gives CDR1 SGHNT, CDR2 YYREEE (reference sequence). Trimming took 0 bases from V and 3 from J, leaving 9 bases between them.

This clonotype was picked up many times. V gene TRBV7-2 combines with J gene TRBJ2-1, with TRBD1 matching over 8 bases. Trimming cost V 5 bases and J 2 bases; bases outside gene matches: 8. Per germline, CDR1 SGHTA and CDR2 FQGNSA. The CDR3 is made up of 16 amino acids. As DNA, the CDR3 is TGTGCCAGCAGCCCAACCGGACAGGGCACCTACAATGAGCAGTTCTTC. Its translation: CASSPTGQGTYNEQFF.

DNA for the CDR3: TGTGCCAGCAGTTTATTCGACACTGAAGCTTTCTTT. It is translated as CASSLFDTEAFF. The chain combines TRBV28 with TRBJ1-1; no definite D call. The CDR3 contains 12 residues. CDR1 MDHEN and CDR2 SYDVKM come from the germline V gene. Trimming cost V 1 base and J 3 bases, with 3 bases left between them.

CDR3 DNA: TGCAGCTCTAGAGAAGGGGGACTCAAAAGCTCCTACGAGCAGTACTTC. Protein: CSSREGGLKSSYEQYF. This chain connects TRBV20-1 to TRBJ2-7, with D perhaps given as TRBD1 or TRBD2 (6 bases each). CDR1 and CDR2 from the germline V gene are DFQATT and SNEGSKA (reference sequence). The CDR3 covers 16 residues.